One T cell receptor (beta chain) is described in this entry. The antigen remains unidentified. These data originate in a study of shared clonotypes between healthy human individuals. Study-level background: The study enrolled a couple of women and a few men aged 18 to 49.

Produced via immunoSEQ multiplex PCR; TCRdb's table is partial and in-frame only. Of about 2.1 million clones listed, just over 90% are singletons. After removal of 2 bases from V and 4 bases from J, the junction contained 14 bases not matched to a gene. This CDR3 comprises 18 residues. Per germline, CDR1 SGDLS and CDR2 YYNGEE. Whole-study findings and limits: Some clonotypes were shared by all four sorted-subset donors, while others were not shared. The non-shared ones had lower generation probabilities than the shared ones. Sequencing depth was a factor that was expected to affect clonotype sharing among donors. Rarefaction gave evidence that sorted-subset sequencing remained incomplete despite large depth.

Terminally differentiated effector memory CD45RA+ cells were left out of the naive CD8 fraction, which was CD45RO-negative and positively selected for CCR7. The receptor comes from a young man in good health. Some clones in this sample may be carry-over from other donors' samples. This rearrangement joins TRBV9 to TRBJ2-5, with 10 bases identical to TRBD2. Sequences were obtained from naive CD8+ T cells from PBMCs. CDR3 nucleotide sequence: TGTGCCAGCAGCGTGGCGACTAGCGGGTTAACGGGAGGAGAGACCCAGTACTTC. As protein: CASSVATSGLTGGETQYF. The full variable domain, with the rest looked up from reference TRBV9 and TRBJ2-5, is DSGVTQTPKHLITATGQRVTLRCSPRSGDLSVYWYQQSLDQGLQFLIQYYNGEERAKGNILERFSAQQFPDLHSELNLSSLELGDSALYFCASSVATSGLTGGETQYFGPGTRLLVL.